The TCR beta chain under discussion was sequenced for a study of cytomegalovirus exposure and HLA in healthy donors. Profiled with immunoSEQ multiplex PCR; TCRdb holds only in-frame clones, not every one. The repertoire holds over 200,000 clones, with around nine tenths as singletons. Of note for this clone: The antigen is unknown.

The donors were members of the validation cohort comprising approximately 110 subjects, separate from the roughly 600-subject first cohort. V dropped 4 bases and J dropped 2; count of bases not matched to a gene: 7. In germline, CDR1 is SGHNT, CDR2 YYREEE (reference sequence). This CDR3 is 16 amino acids long. Study observations and caveats: The tendency of first-cohort TCR clusters to co-occur in the 110 or so validation repertoires emerged from a later analysis.

The receptor was derived from a woman under 30 in good health and CMV-seronegative. Material for sequencing was PBMCs. The chain recombines TRBV5-4 with TRBJ2-3; 10 positions match TRBD2. The chain's CDR3 is CASSTGLAAYTDTQYF. CDR3 in DNA: TGTGCCAGCAGCACAGGACTAGCGGCCTACACAGATACGCAGTATTTT.